The TCR beta chain described here comes from a study of T cells in Graves' hyperthyroidism and ophthalmopathy. Ahead of any ophthalmopathy symptoms, the blood sample was obtained at the first diagnosis of hyperthyroidism. Losses at the gene ends were 0 bases for V and 8 bases for J; bases not matched to a gene: 12. CDR3 length: 16 amino acids. Germline V gives CDR1 SGHRS, CDR2 YFSETQ. TCR beta CDR3 sequences were amplified from RNA transcripts. First-round RT-PCR with HTBI primers amplified the TCR CDR3 region. TCRdb itself ran the multiplex PCR reads through MiXCR, one entry per CDR3 protein. This sample has around 380,000 distinct CDR3 sequences; roughly 13% occur once, and the top ten carry less than 25%.

The chain couples TRBV5-1 to TRBJ1-2; 8 bases line up with TRBD1. The sample consisted of blood. This receptor was taken from a young man with Graves' hyperthyroidism that later progressed to Graves' ophthalmopathy. CDR3 sequence reads: CASSLAGFQGAEGYTF. DNA for the CDR3: TGCGCCAGCAGCTTGGCCGGATTCCAGGGGGCTGAAGGCTACACCTTC.